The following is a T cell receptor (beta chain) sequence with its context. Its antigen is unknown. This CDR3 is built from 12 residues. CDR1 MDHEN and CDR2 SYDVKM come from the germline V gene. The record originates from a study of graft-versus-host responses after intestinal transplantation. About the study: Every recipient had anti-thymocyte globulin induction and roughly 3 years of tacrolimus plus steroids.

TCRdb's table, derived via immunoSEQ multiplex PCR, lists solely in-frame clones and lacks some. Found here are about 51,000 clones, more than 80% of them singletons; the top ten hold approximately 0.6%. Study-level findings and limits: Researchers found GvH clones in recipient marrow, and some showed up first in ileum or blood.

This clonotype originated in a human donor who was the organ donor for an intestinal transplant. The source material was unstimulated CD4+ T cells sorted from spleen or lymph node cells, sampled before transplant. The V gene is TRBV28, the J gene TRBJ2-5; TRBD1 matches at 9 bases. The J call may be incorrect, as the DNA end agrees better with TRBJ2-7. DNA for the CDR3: TGTGCCAGCAGGGACAGGGGCTACGAGCAGTACTTC. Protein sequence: CASRDRGYEQYF.